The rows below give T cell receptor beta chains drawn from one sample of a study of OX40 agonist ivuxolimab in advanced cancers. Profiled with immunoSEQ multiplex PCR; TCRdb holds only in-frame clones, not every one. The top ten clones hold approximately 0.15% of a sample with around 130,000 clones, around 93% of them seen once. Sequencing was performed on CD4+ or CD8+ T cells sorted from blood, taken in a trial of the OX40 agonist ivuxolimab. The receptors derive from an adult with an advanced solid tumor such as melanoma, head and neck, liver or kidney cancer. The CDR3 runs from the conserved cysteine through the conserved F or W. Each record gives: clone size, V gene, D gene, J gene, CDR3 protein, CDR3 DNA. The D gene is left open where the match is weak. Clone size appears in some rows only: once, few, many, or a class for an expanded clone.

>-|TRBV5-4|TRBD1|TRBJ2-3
CASSLGGGQVNTQYF
TGTGCCAGCAGCTTGGGTGGGGGACAGGTGAATACGCAGTATTTT
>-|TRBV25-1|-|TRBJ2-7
CASRQITPPYEQYF
TGTGCCAGCAGACAGATTACCCCACCCTACGAGCAGTACTTC
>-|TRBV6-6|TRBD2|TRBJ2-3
CASSGRGGLDTQYF
TGTGCCAGCAGTGGGCGGGGGGGCCTCGATACGCAGTATTTT
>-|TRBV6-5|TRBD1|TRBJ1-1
CASSRNRGNTEAFF
TGTGCCAGCAGCCGAAACAGGGGAAACACTGAAGCTTTCTTT
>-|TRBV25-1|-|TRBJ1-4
CASSPKRGGNEKLFF
TGTGCCAGCAGCCCTAAACGGGGTGGTAATGAAAAACTGTTTTTT
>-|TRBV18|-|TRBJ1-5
CASSGGGGVEHF
TGTGCCAGCTCAGGGGGTGGGGGAGTCGAGCATTTT
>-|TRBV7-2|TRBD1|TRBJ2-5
CASSANRGQETQYF
TGTGCCAGCAGCGCGAACAGGGGGCAGGAGACCCAGTACTTC
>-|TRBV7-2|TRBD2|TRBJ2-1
CASSLEGLVGGAYNEQFF
TGTGCCAGCAGCTTAGAGGGACTAGTCGGTGGGGCCTACAATGAGCAGTTCTTC
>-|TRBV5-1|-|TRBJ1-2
CASSLVGRSDGYTF
TGCGCCAGCAGCTTGGTAGGCAGATCGGATGGCTACACCTTC
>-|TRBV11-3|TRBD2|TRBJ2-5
CASRSGGPGETQYF
TGTGCCAGCAGGAGCGGGGGCCCCGGCGAGACCCAGTACTTC
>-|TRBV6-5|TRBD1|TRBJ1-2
CASSSTGAINYGYTF
TGTGCCAGCAGTTCGACAGGGGCCATTAACTATGGCTACACCTTC
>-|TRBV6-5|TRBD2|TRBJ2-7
CASSYGGRAEQYF
TGTGCCAGCAGTTACGGCGGGAGGGCCGAGCAGTACTTC
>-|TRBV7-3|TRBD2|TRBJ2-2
CASSLTLAGGNTGELFF
TGTGCCAGCAGCCTAACTTTAGCGGGGGGTAACACCGGGGAGCTGTTTTTT
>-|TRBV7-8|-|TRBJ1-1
CASSLIESTEAFF
TGTGCCAGCAGTCTCATAGAATCCACTGAAGCTTTCTTT
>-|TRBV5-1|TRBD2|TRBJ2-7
CASSPGLAMSSYEQYF
TGCGCCAGCAGCCCGGGACTAGCGATGAGCTCCTACGAGCAGTACTTC
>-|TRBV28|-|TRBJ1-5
CASTTGAINQPQHF
TGTGCCAGCACTACGGGTGCAATTAATCAGCCCCAGCATTTT
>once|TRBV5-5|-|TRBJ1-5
CASSLVSNQPQHF
TGTGCCAGCAGCTTGGTTAGCAATCAGCCCCAGCATTTT
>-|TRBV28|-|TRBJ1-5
CASSARLEAQHF
TGTGCCAGCAGCGCTCGATTGGAAGCCCAGCATTTT
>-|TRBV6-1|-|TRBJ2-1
CASRLYNEQFF
TGTGCCAGCAGACTATACAATGAGCAGTTCTTC
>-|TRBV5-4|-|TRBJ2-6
CASSPVSSGANVLTF
TGTGCCAGCAGCCCCGTAAGCTCTGGGGCCAACGTCCTGACTTTC
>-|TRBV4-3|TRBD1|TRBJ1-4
CASSQGPTGVAIEKLFF
TGCGCCAGCAGCCAAGGACCAACAGGGGTAGCAATAGAAAAACTGTTTTTT
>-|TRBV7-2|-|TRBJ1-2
CASSLARTPGYTF
TGTGCCAGCAGCTTAGCACGGACTCCCGGCTACACCTTC
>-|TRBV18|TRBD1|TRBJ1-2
CASSPSGQGAYGYTF
TGTGCCAGCTCACCATCTGGACAGGGCGCCTATGGCTACACCTTC
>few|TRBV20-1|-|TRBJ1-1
CSARDPPEAFF
TGCAGTGCTAGAGATCCCCCGGAAGCTTTCTTT
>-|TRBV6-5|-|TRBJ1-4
CASSYSPRGGDEKLFF
TGTGCCAGCAGTTACTCCCCCCGGGGGGGGGATGAAAAACTGTTTTTT
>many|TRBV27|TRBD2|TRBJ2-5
CASSPISGGMGGAQYF
TGTGCCAGCAGTCCTATTAGCGGGGGGATGGGGGGGGCCCAGTACTTC
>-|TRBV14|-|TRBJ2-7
CASSQGASYEQYF
TGTGCCAGCAGCCAAGGAGCCTCCTACGAGCAGTACTTC
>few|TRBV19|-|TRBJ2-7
CASRDRSYEQYF
TGTGCCAGTCGTGACAGGTCCTACGAGCAGTACTTC
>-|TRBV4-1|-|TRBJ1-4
CASSQVRGFDFQGTNEKLFF
TGCGCCAGCAGCCAAGTAAGGGGCTTTGACTTCCAGGGGACTAATGAAAAACTGTTTTTT
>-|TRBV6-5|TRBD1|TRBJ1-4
CASSYTTGTNEKLFF
TGTGCCAGCAGTTACACGACAGGGACTAATGAAAAACTGTTTTTT
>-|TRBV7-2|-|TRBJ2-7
CASSLVRGAGSIPYEQYF
TGTGCCAGCAGCTTGGTCCGGGGGGCGGGATCAATACCCTACGAGCAGTACTTC
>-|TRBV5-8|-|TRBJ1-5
CATQQGLGNQPQHF
TGTGCCACCCAACAGGGTTTGGGCAATCAGCCCCAGCATTTT
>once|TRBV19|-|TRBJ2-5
CASSTGRQGGETQYF
TGTGCCAGTAGTACGGGGCGGCAGGGAGGAGAGACCCAGTACTTC
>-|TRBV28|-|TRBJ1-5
CASSLWDSNQPQHF
TGTGCCAGCAGTTTATGGGACAGTAATCAGCCCCAGCATTTT
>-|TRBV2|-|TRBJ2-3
CASKLGGRTDTQYF
TGTGCCAGCAAGCTTGGCGGGCGCACAGATACGCAGTATTTT
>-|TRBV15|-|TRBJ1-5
CATSQGRGNSNQPQHF
TGTGCCACCAGCCAAGGGAGGGGAAATAGCAATCAGCCCCAGCATTTT
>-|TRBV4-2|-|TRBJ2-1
CASSQEDSFNEQFF
TGTGCCAGCAGCCAGGAAGACAGCTTCAATGAGCAGTTCTTC
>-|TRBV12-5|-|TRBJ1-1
CASGPLGQGAFF
TGTGCTAGTGGCCCTTTGGGGCAGGGCGCTTTCTTT
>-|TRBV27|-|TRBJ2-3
CASHPGPTAVLSTDTQYF
TGTGCCAGCCACCCGGGTCCCACGGCAGTTCTAAGCACAGATACGCAGTATTTT
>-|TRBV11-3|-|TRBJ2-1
CASSLVVGSSYNEQFF
TGTGCCAGCAGCTTAGTTGTGGGAAGCTCCTACAATGAGCAGTTCTTC
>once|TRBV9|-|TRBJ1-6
CASSVDGRRNSPLHF
TGTGCCAGCAGCGTAGACGGGCGTCGAAATTCACCCCTCCACTTT
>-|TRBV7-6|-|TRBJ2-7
CASSLGEQYF
TGTGCCAGCAGCTTAGGCGAGCAGTACTTC
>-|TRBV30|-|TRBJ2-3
CAWGARRDTQYF
TGTGCCTGGGGGGCCCGTCGGGATACGCAGTATTTT
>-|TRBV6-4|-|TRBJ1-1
CARRPGRGDTEAFF
TGTGCCAGGAGACCGGGGCGCGGGGACACTGAAGCTTTCTTT
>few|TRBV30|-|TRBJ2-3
CAWNRGTGSRADTQYF
TGTGCCTGGAACCGGGGTACAGGGTCAAGGGCAGATACGCAGTATTTT
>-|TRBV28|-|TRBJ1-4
CASTSRPNEKLFF
TGTGCCAGCACGAGCAGACCTAATGAAAAACTGTTTTTT
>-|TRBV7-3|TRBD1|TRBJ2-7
CASSFTGGPYEQYF
TGTGCCAGCAGCTTTACAGGGGGACCCTACGAGCAGTACTTC
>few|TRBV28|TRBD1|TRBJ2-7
CASSAPGQGTAYEQYF
TGTGCCAGCAGTGCACCGGGACAGGGGACCGCCTACGAGCAGTACTTC
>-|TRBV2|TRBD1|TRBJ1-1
CASRSTGGTEAFF
TGTGCCAGCAGATCGACAGGGGGGACTGAAGCTTTCTTT
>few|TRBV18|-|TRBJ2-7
CASSPRIQEQYF
TGTGCCAGCTCACCAAGAATACAGGAGCAGTACTTC
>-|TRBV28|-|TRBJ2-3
CASSLSALAGDTQYF
TGTGCCAGCAGTTTATCCGCACTAGCAGGAGATACGCAGTATTTT
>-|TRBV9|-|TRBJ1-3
CASSVGLGQAGNTIYF
TGTGCCAGCAGCGTAGGATTGGGACAAGCTGGAAACACCATATATTTT
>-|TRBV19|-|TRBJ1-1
CASSTLPQNTEAFF
TGTGCCAGTAGTACCCTCCCTCAGAACACTGAAGCTTTCTTT
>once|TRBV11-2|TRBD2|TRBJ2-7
CASSPTSGGGSSEYF
TGTGCCAGCAGCCCGACTAGCGGGGGAGGCAGTTCAGAGTACTTC
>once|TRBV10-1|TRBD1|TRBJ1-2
CASSLRWDRVTGGYTF
TGCGCCAGCAGTCTACGTTGGGACAGGGTAACGGGGGGCTACACCTTC
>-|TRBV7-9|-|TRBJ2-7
CASSLGTGYEQYF
TGTGCCAGCAGCTTAGGGACTGGCTACGAGCAGTACTTC
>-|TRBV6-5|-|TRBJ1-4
CASSRQGEKLFF
TGTGCCAGCAGCCGTCAGGGGGAAAAACTGTTTTTT
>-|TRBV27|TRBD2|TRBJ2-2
CASSLRTRNTGELFF
TGTGCCAGCAGTTTGCGGACTAGAAACACCGGGGAGCTGTTTTTT
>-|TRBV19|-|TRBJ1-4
CASSPRTAVGEKLFF
TGTGCCAGTAGTCCCCGGACCGCGGTTGGCGAAAAACTGTTTTTT